The clone carrying this TCR beta chain was picked up many times. Antigen unknown. The ends were cut back, 0 bases at V and 8 bases at J, with 16 bases in the middle. This CDR3 contains 16 residues. Germline V gene lookup returns CDR1 LGHNA and CDR2 YSLEER. The record originates from a study of T cells after yellow fever vaccination. Study-level background: Preparation of the low-cell-number fractions used SMART-Seq v4 Ultra Low Input.

TCRdb redid the calling of the 5' RACE reads with MiXCR, one entry per CDR3 protein. The sample holds some 250,000 distinct CDR3 sequences, more than 3.5% seen once. Findings and caveats of the study: Re-detected after boosting: most primary clones, around 97% of CD4 and roughly 88% of CD8.

This material consisted of PBMCs, taken 15 days after the yellow fever booster vaccination. The chain carries TRBV4-3 and TRBJ1-4, with D unclear. The source is a man younger than 30 who received the YFV17D yellow fever vaccine. The CDR3 coding sequence is TGCGCCAGCAGCCAAGATCTTGTGGAGTCGGGGGAAAAACTGTTTTTT. Translated: CASSQDLVESGEKLFF.